This T cell receptor (beta chain) was found in a study of cytomegalovirus exposure and HLA in healthy donors. Study-wide results and limits: The study labeled 170 or so TCR beta chains cytomegalovirus-associated. Most TCR beta V segments were productive about 87% or about 30% of the time in an earlier analysis. Specificity of three CMV-associated chains for CMV antigens was verified in vitro.

With regard to this clone: Antigen unknown. The junction differs from germline at one of its ends, possibly a read error.

Vbeta (60) and Jbeta (13) primers were used in the PCR. TCRdb's table, derived via immunoSEQ multiplex PCR, lists solely in-frame clones and lacks some. Of some 150,000 clones in the sample, 65% to 80% were seen once. Per the germline V gene, CDR1 is SNHLY and CDR2 is FYNNEI. The CDR3 loop spans 17 amino acids. The J gene is TRBJ2-1, the V gene TRBV2; 11 bases agree with TRBD2. The origin of this receptor is a woman aged 30 to 39 in good health and CMV-seronegative. The sequencing input was PBMCs. The CDR3 DNA is TGTGCCAGCAGAGAAGCGGGACTAGCGGTAAATAACAATGAGCAGTTCTTC. It is translated as CASREAGLAVNNNEQFF.